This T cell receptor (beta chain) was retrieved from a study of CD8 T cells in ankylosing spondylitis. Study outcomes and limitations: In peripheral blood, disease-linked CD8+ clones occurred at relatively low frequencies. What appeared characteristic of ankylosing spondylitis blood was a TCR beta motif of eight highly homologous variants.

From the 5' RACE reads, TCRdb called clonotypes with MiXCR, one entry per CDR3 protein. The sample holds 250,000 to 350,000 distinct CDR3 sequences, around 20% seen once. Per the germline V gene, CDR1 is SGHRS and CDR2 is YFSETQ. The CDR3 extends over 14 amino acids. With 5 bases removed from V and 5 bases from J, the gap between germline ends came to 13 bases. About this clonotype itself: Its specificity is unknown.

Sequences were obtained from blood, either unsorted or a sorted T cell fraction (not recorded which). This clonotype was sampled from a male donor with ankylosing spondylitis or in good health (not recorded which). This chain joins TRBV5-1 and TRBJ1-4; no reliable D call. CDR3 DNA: TGCGCCAGCAGTCTTGGGCGCTCAAATGAAAAACTGTTTTTT. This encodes CASSLGRSNEKLFF. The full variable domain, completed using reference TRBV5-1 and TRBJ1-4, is KAGVTQTPRYLIKTRGQQVTLSCSPISGHRSVSWYQQTPGQGLQFLFEYFSETQRNKGNFPGRFSGRQFSNSRSEMNVSTLELGDSALYLCASSLGRSNEKLFFGSGTQLSVL.